The 14 T cell receptor beta chains listed next were all sequenced from one sample in a study of technical replicates of blood from a few donors. TCRdb's copy holds only in-frame clones and misses some; the assay was immunoSEQ multiplex PCR. The top ten hold 4% to 5% of the sample, which has about 69,000 clones, 80% to 90% seen once. The sequenced sample was PBMCs. The source of these receptors is a human donor in good health. Some clones in this sample may be carry-over from other donors' samples.

The rearrangement joins TRBV7-6 to TRBJ2-1; 10 nucleotides match TRBD2. From germline, CDR1 is SGHVS and CDR2 FNYEAQ. The CDR3 totals 19 residues. Germline trimming cut 0 bases from V and 0 bases from J; bases unmatched to any gene: 8. This CDR3 reads CASSLAVYSGGPSYNEQFF. In nucleotides, the CDR3 is TGTGCCAGCAGCTTAGCGGTCTATAGCGGGGGGCCCTCCTACAATGAGCAGTTCTTC. Combining the CDR3 with reference TRBV7-6 and TRBJ2-1 gives the whole variable domain GAGVSQSPRYKVTKRGQDVALRCDPISGHVSLYWYRQALGQGPEFLTYFNYEAQQDKSGLPNDRFSAERPEGSISTLTIQRTEQRDSAMYRCASSLAVYSGGPSYNEQFFGPGTRLTVL.

The gene calls are TRBV13 and TRBJ2-3; 7 bases agree with TRBD2. Germline V gene lookup returns CDR1 PRHDT and CDR2 FYEKMQ (reference sequence). The CDR3 is 16 residues long. Losses at the gene ends were 5 bases for V and 3 bases for J; bases not matched to a gene: 11. The CDR3 DNA reads TGTGCCAGCAGCGCTACAACTAGCGTCGAGACAGATACGCAGTATTTT. This encodes CASSATTSVETDTQYF.

This clone appeared once. The chain employs TRBV7-2 and TRBJ2-6; 7 bases line up with TRBD1. V trimming: 5 bases; J trimming: 2 bases; junction bases outside the gene matches: 9. The CDR3 is 17 residues long. In germline, CDR1 is SGHTA, CDR2 FQGNSA. CDR3 residues: CASSPTGTDTGANVLTF. The CDR3 DNA sequence: TGTGCCAGCAGCCCGACCGGGACAGATACTGGGGCCAACGTCCTGACTTTC.

The chain combines TRBV7-2 with TRBJ1-2; D may be TRBD1 (5 bases). Germline V gene lookup returns CDR1 SGHTA and CDR2 FQGNSA. The CDR3 spans 12 residues. Trimming pared 1 base from V and 10 bases from J, leaving 10 bases between. DNA for the CDR3: TGTGCCAGCAGCTTAGGTTCCAGGGTCTACACCTTC. It codes for CASSLGSRVYTF.

The V gene is TRBV6-5, the J gene TRBJ1-3; D unresolved. With 2 bases removed from V and 0 bases from J, the gap between germline ends came to 8 bases. The germline V gene has CDR1 MNHEY and CDR2 SVGAGI. There are 15 residues in the CDR3. The CDR3 region is CASSYGQDSGNTIYF. CDR3 nucleotides: TGTGCCAGCAGTTACGGGCAGGACTCTGGAAACACCATATATTTT.

V usage is TRBV6-1 and J usage is TRBJ1-3, with D uncertain. Germline V gene sequence: CDR1 MNHNS, CDR2 SASEGT. The CDR3 has 15 amino acids. V lost 4 bases and J 1 base, leaving 11 bases between the germline ends. CDR3 bases: TGTGCCAGCAGTGTGAAAGGAGAGTCTGGAAACACCATATATTTT. As protein: CASSVKGESGNTIYF.

This clone was found a few times. CDR3 in amino acids: CASSATDGRGYTF. In nucleotides, the CDR3 is TGTGCCAGCAGTGCCACAGACGGGAGGGGCTACACCTTC. The chain has TRBV6-1 and TRBJ1-2, with no clear D. This CDR3 is built from 13 residues. Trimming took off 4 bases at V and 8 bases at J, with 14 bases between the two ends. Germline CDR1 and CDR2: MNHNS and SASEGT.

This clone was seen more than once but under ten times. The rearrangement links TRBV2 to TRBJ2-2; 9 bases match TRBD1. The CDR3 totals 14 residues. Germline V gene sequence: CDR1 SNHLY, CDR2 FYNNEI. The junction had 2 bases not matched to a gene; V was cut back by 8 bases and J by 1 base. This CDR3 is CASWDRVNTGELFF. The CDR3 DNA follows: TGTGCCAGCTGGGACAGGGTGAACACCGGGGAGCTGTTTTTT. The variable domain in full, with the rest retrieved from reference TRBV2 and TRBJ2-2, is EPEVTQTPSHQVTQMGQEVILRCVPISNHLYFYWYRQILGQKVEFLVSFYNNEISEKSEIFDDQFSVERPDGSNFTLKIRSTKLEDSAMYFCASWDRVNTGELFFGEGSRLTVL.

The V and J genes are TRBV5-1 and TRBJ2-1; D is ambiguous. The CDR3 length is 15 residues. Trimming stripped 1 base from V and 2 bases from J, with 10 bases between. Germline V gives CDR1 SGHRS, CDR2 YFSETQ. CDR3 sequence reads: CASSLSGQAYNEQFF. The DNA for the CDR3 is TGCGCCAGCAGCTTGTCTGGGCAGGCCTACAATGAGCAGTTCTTC.

The chain couples TRBV13 to TRBJ2-1; maybe TRBD2 (6 bases). The V end lost 0 bases, the J end lost 0 bases, and 6 bases lay between the germline ends. CDR1 is PRHDT and CDR2 is FYEKMQ in the germline V gene (reference sequence). The CDR3 has 15 amino acids. Here the CDR3 reads CASSLGTSSYNEQFF. CDR3 nucleotides: TGTGCCAGCAGCTTAGGGACTAGCTCCTACAATGAGCAGTTCTTC.

The chain has TRBV6-1 and TRBJ1-2; D possibly corresponds to TRBD1 (6 bases). The CDR3 extends over 13 amino acids. CDR1 is MNHNS and CDR2 is SASEGT in the germline V gene. The V end was cut by 6 bases, the J end by 8 bases, with 16 bases between. As DNA, the CDR3 is TGTGCCAGCAGAAAAACGGGGGGGCGCGGCTACACCTTC. Translating gives CASRKTGGRGYTF.

The V and J genes are TRBV11-2 and TRBJ2-3, with 7 positions matching TRBD1. Germline V gives CDR1 SGHAT, CDR2 FQNNGV. The V and J ends lost 3 bases and 1 base, in that order; junction bases with no gene match: 7. The CDR3 loop spans 16 amino acids. The CDR3 spells CASSLARQGGTDTQYF. In nucleotides, the CDR3 is TGTGCCAGCAGCTTGGCTAGACAGGGAGGCACAGATACGCAGTATTTT.

The rearrangement uses TRBV4-1 and TRBJ2-7; 11 positions agree with TRBD2. This CDR3 region has 17 residues. The germline gives CDR1 MGHRA, CDR2 YSYEKL. Germline trimming cut 0 bases from V and 7 bases from J; bases unmatched to any gene: 11. CDR3 DNA: TGCGCCAGCAGCCAAGATTTGTCGCTAGCGGGAGGTGGAGAGCAGTACTTC. This gives the protein CASSQDLSLAGGGEQYF.

Here the CDR3 DNA reads TGTGCCACCAGCAGAAGGGTGTCCGGACAGGGGACAGATACGCAGTATTTT. This translates into CATSRRVSGQGTDTQYF. The chain has TRBV15 and TRBJ2-3; 9 nucleotides match TRBD1. The CDR3 totals 17 residues. Germline trimming cut 2 bases from V and 3 bases from J; bases unmatched to any gene: 9. The germline gives CDR1 LNHNV, CDR2 YYDKDF (reference sequence).